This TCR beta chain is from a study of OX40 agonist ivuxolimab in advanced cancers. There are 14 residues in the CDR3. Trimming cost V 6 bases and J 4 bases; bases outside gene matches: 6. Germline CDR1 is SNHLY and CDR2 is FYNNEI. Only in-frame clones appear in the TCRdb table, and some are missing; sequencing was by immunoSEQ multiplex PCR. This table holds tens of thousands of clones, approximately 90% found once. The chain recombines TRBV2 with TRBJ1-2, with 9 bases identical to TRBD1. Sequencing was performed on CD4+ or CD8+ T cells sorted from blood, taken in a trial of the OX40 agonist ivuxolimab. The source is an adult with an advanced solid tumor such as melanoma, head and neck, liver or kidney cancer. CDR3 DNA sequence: TGTGCCAGCAGCGGAGGGACAGGGACCTATGGCTACACCTTC. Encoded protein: CASSGGTGTYGYTF.